These 32 T cell receptor beta chains originate from one sample sequenced in a study of beta chain features in type 1 diabetes. Every isolated RNA sample was fully reverse transcribed, so sequencing captured expressed TCRB transcripts. Sequencing was performed with immunoSEQ multiplex PCR; in TCRdb, only in-frame clones are kept and a portion is missing. The profile shows 130,000 to 150,000 clones, roughly 48% of them singletons. The sample consisted of Tregs from blood. These receptors were taken from a man between 18 and 29 years old in good health.

The chain joins TRBV7-3 to TRBJ2-1; possible D gene TRBD2, 6 bases. CDR1 SGHTA and CDR2 FQGTGA come from the germline V gene. V was trimmed by 5 bases and J by 5 bases, leaving 13 bases between them. The CDR3 covers 14 residues. CDR3 bases: TGTGCCAGCAGCAAAGAGGGACTTAACAATGAGCAGTTCTTC. It is translated as CASSKEGLNNEQFF.

This chain connects TRBV5-6 to TRBJ2-6; D possibly corresponds to TRBD1 (5 bases). The germline V and J ends were trimmed by 1 base and 6 bases, with 11 bases remaining between them. Germline CDR1 is SGHDT and CDR2 is YYEEEE. This CDR3 contains 15 residues. The CDR3: CASSLLGVEANVLTF. DNA of the CDR3: TGTGCCAGCAGCTTGTTAGGGGTTGAGGCCAACGTCCTGACTTTC.

There are a few counts of this clone. The chain carries TRBV18 and TRBJ2-3; a weak D match, TRBD1 (7 bases). Germline V gives CDR1 KGHSH, CDR2 LQKENI. This CDR3 is 16 amino acids long. Trimming stripped 1 base from V and 3 bases from J, with 14 bases between. CDR3 in DNA: TGTGCCAGCTCACCACAGCGGAGGGGGCAAACAGATACGCAGTATTTT. This translates into CASSPQRRGQTDTQYF.

V usage is TRBV6-6 and J usage is TRBJ1-2; no clear D. The CDR3 loop spans 16 amino acids. Looked up from germline, CDR1 is MNHNY and CDR2 is SVGAGI (reference sequence). The V gene lost 2 bases and the J gene lost 6 bases, with 19 bases spanning the gap. CDR3 nucleotide sequence: TGTGCCAGCAGTTACACCCGACGGCCGCCGGGTGATGGCTACACCTTC. Residues: CASSYTRRPPGDGYTF.

The V call is TRBV6-5, the J call TRBJ2-2, with D tentatively TRBD1 (6 bases). Germline CDR1 reads MNHEY; CDR2 reads SVGAGI. V was trimmed by 2 bases and J by 4 bases, leaving 11 bases between them. CDR3 length: 15 amino acids. DNA for the CDR3: TGTGCCAGCAGTTACGTACAGGGCAGCACCGGGGAGCTGTTTTTT. As protein: CASSYVQGSTGELFF.

This clone was seen a few times. Other DNA sequences in this specimen translate into the identical CDR3. The chain is built from TRBV4-3 and TRBJ2-1; D unclear. Germline-derived CDR1 and CDR2 are LGHNA and YSLEER. Trimming cost V 0 bases and J 0 bases, with 6 bases left between them. This CDR3 region has 15 residues. This CDR3 reads CASSQDLSSYNEQFF. The CDR3 nucleotides read TGCGCCAGCAGCCAAGATCTTAGCTCCTACAATGAGCAGTTCTTC.

This clone has more than one count but fewer than ten. This chain joins TRBV7-2 and TRBJ2-7, with TRBD1 identical over 9 bases. In germline, CDR1 is SGHTA, CDR2 FQGNSA. The CDR3 is 14 residues long. Unmatched junction bases numbered 9, after V lost 8 bases and J lost 4 bases. CDR3 region: CASSRRDRDYEQYF. CDR3 nucleotide sequence: TGTGCCAGCTCCCGACGGGACAGGGATTACGAGCAGTACTTC.

The rearrangement links TRBV7-3 to TRBJ2-5; 7 bases line up with TRBD1. Germline CDR1 and CDR2: SGHTA and FQGTGA. This CDR3 contains 14 residues. Trimming removed 5 bases from V and 2 bases from J; junction bases left unmatched: 5. This CDR3 reads CASSPTGVQETQYF. The CDR3 DNA sequence: TGTGCCAGCAGCCCAACAGGGGTGCAAGAGACCCAGTACTTC.

The V gene is TRBV18, the J gene TRBJ2-3, with 10 bases fitting TRBD1. Germline V gene sequence: CDR1 KGHSH, CDR2 LQKENI. This CDR3 is built from 16 residues. Trimming removed 3 bases from V and 2 bases from J; junction bases left unmatched: 5. The CDR3 nucleotides read TGTGCCAGCTCACCGGGACAGGGGACGGTCACAGATACGCAGTATTTT. The encoded protein is CASSPGQGTVTDTQYF.

The CDR3 nucleotides read TGTGCCAGCAGCATCCGCCCGGTGACTACGAGCCAATTCACAGATACGCAGTATTTT. Encoded protein: CASSIRPVTTSQFTDTQYF. This sequence joins TRBV7-8 and TRBJ2-3, with D maybe TRBD2 (5 bases). Germline lookup yields CDR1 SGHVS and CDR2 FQNEAQ. The CDR3 consists of 19 residues. V shed 5 bases and J shed 2 bases, with 26 bases lying between them.

This clone was found a few times. The V and J genes are TRBV29-1 and TRBJ1-2, with TRBD1 identical over 8 bases. The CDR3 runs to 13 residues. Germline V CDR1 and CDR2: SQVTM, ANQGSEA. With V trimmed by 6 bases and J by 0 bases, 3 bases remained unmatched. The chain's CDR3 is CSVDRGSNYGYTF. Written as DNA, the CDR3 is TGCAGCGTCGACAGGGGATCTAACTATGGCTACACCTTC. Full variable domain (outside the CDR3, taken from reference TRBV29-1 and TRBJ1-2): SAVISQKPSRDICQRGTSLTIQCQVDSQVTMMFWYRQQPGQSLTLIATANQGSEATYESGFVIDKFPISRPNLTFSTLTVSNMSPEDSSIYLCSVDRGSNYGYTFGSGTRLTVV.

This clone was seen just once. The chain carries TRBV5-1 and TRBJ2-5, with D tentatively TRBD2 (6 bases). Looked up from germline, CDR1 is SGHRS and CDR2 is YFSETQ. The germline V and J ends were trimmed by 0 bases and 5 bases, with 20 bases remaining between them. CDR3 size: 17 residues. The CDR3 sequence is CASSLGSALFGGETQYF. The CDR3 DNA reads TGCGCCAGCAGCTTGGGAAGTGCGCTCTTTGGGGGGGAGACCCAGTACTTC.

The chain has TRBV4-2 and TRBJ1-2; TRBD1 agrees at 8 bases. This CDR3 spans 15 amino acids. The germline V gene has CDR1 LGHNA and CDR2 YNFKEQ. Germline trimming cut 2 bases from V and 4 bases from J; bases unmatched to any gene: 6. The CDR3 DNA is TGTGCCAGCAGCCAACCGGGACAGGAGTTCTATGGCTACACCTTC. It translates to CASSQPGQEFYGYTF.

The V gene is TRBV29-1, the J gene TRBJ2-2, with TRBD2 matching 14 bases. V trimming: 6 bases; J trimming: 2 bases; junction bases outside the gene matches: 8. This CDR3 contains 17 residues. The germline CDR1 and CDR2 sequences are SQVTM and ANQGSEA. The CDR3 bases are TGCAGCGTGGGGGGACTAGCGGGAGCTCTCAACACCGGGGAGCTGTTTTTT. Amino acids: CSVGGLAGALNTGELFF.

The table lists this clone with a count of one. V gene TRBV6-5 combines with J gene TRBJ1-2; no clear D. Trimming removed 3 bases at V and 5 bases at J, with 13 bases between. Germline V gives CDR1 MNHEY, CDR2 SVGAGI. The CDR3 has 14 residues. CDR3 bases: TGTGCCAGCAGTTATCGCCGGGGTTCATATGGCTACACCTTC. Protein sequence: CASSYRRGSYGYTF.

This clone was recorded only once. This chain uses TRBV14 with TRBJ1-2, with unresolved D. Trimming removed 1 base from V and 7 bases from J, with 10 bases in between. The CDR3 contains 13 residues. In germline, CDR1 is SGHDN, CDR2 FVKESK. The CDR3 DNA is TGTGCCAGCAGCCAAGTATTCCCGGGTGGCTACACCTTC. This encodes CASSQVFPGGYTF.

This clone has more than one count but fewer than ten. The genes are TRBV28 and TRBJ2-7, with 7 bases fitting TRBD1. The ends lost 6 bases at V and 5 bases at J; junction bases unmatched: 10. The CDR3 loop spans 14 amino acids. Germline V gene lookup returns CDR1 MDHEN and CDR2 SYDVKM. CDR3 in amino acids: CASRKTGLIHEQYF. The CDR3 region has the DNA TGTGCCAGCAGAAAGACAGGGTTGATCCACGAGCAGTACTTC.

This clone was counted a single time. The gene calls are TRBV7-8 and TRBJ2-7; 8 positions agree with TRBD1. Germline CDR1 is SGHVS and CDR2 is FQNEAQ. The V gene end was trimmed by 3 bases and the J gene end by 3 bases; junction bases not matched to a gene: 7. This CDR3 has 15 amino acids. CDR3 in amino acids: CASSFLTDRGYEQYF. CDR3 in DNA: TGTGCCAGCAGCTTCCTGACCGACAGGGGCTACGAGCAGTACTTC.

The J gene is TRBJ1-1, the V gene TRBV28; no clear D gene. Trimming shortened V by 3 bases and J by 4 bases, and 12 bases separated the two germline ends. The germline V gene has CDR1 MDHEN and CDR2 SYDVKM. This CDR3 region has 14 residues. The CDR3 bases are TGTGCCAGCAGTTTTGGAGGAATGCGCACTGAAGCTTTCTTT. It yields the protein CASSFGGMRTEAFF. Full variable domain (rest looked up from reference TRBV28 and TRBJ1-1): DVKVTQSSRYLVKRTGEKVFLECVQDMDHENMFWYRQDPGLGLRLIYFSYDVKMKEKGDIPEGYSVSREKKERFSLILESASTNQTSMYLCASSFGGMRTEAFFGQGTRLTVV.

This chain connects TRBV19 to TRBJ2-2; unclear D gene. V dropped 4 bases and J dropped 6 bases, with 9 bases sitting between them. The CDR3 consists of 13 residues. Germline V gene lookup returns CDR1 LNHDA and CDR2 SQIVND (reference sequence). The CDR3 bases are TGTGCCAGTAGTACCTTAGTCGCCGGGGAGCTGTTTTTT. Residues: CASSTLVAGELFF.

The chain uses TRBV4-2 and TRBJ1-1, with 9 bases lining up with TRBD1. CDR3 length equals 15 residues. CDR1 and CDR2 (germline): LGHNA, YNFKEQ. The junction had 8 bases not matched to a gene; V was cut back by 6 bases and J by 3 bases. The CDR3 reads CASSLGQGIYTEAFF. DNA of the CDR3: TGTGCCAGCAGTTTAGGACAGGGGATTTACACTGAAGCTTTCTTT.

The rearrangement links TRBV11-2 to TRBJ2-5, with no clear D. The CDR3 length is 13 residues. V was trimmed by 2 bases and J by 4 bases, leaving 8 bases between them. CDR1 SGHAT and CDR2 FQNNGV come from the germline V gene. Here the CDR3 reads CASSLYLTETQYF. Here the CDR3 DNA reads TGTGCCAGCAGCTTATACCTAACAGAGACCCAGTACTTC.

This chain joins TRBV18 and TRBJ2-7; 10 nucleotides line up with TRBD1. This CDR3 contains 16 residues. After removal of 6 bases from V and 4 bases from J, the junction contained 12 bases not matched to a gene. Germline-derived CDR1 and CDR2 are KGHSH and LQKENI. The CDR3 protein is CASSWEPRDRGYEQYF. The CDR3 nucleotides are TGTGCCAGCTCTTGGGAACCCCGGGACAGGGGTTACGAGCAGTACTTC.

This clone was found a few times. The chain joins TRBV6-5 to TRBJ1-2; D is unclear. V was shortened by 2 bases and J by 1 base, with 2 bases between the two germline ends. The CDR3 covers 12 residues. Germline V gene data show CDR1 as MNHEY and CDR2 as SVGAGI. CDR3 nucleotides: TGTGCCAGCAGTTACCTTAACTATGGCTACACCTTC. Translated, it gives CASSYLNYGYTF.

The chain couples TRBV11-2 to TRBJ2-4; TRBD1 is a possible D gene (5 bases). Germline CDR1 and CDR2: SGHAT and FQNNGV. The CDR3 runs to 12 residues. Trimming left V 0 bases short and J 9 bases short, with 6 bases between. The CDR3 spells CASSLDRGIQYF. CDR3 bases: TGTGCCAGCAGCTTAGATAGGGGCATTCAGTACTTC. The full variable domain, rest sourced from reference TRBV11-2 and TRBJ2-4, is EAGVAQSPRYKIIEKRQSVAFWCNPISGHATLYWYQQILGQGPKLLIQFQNNGVVDDSQLPKDRFSAERLKGVDSTLKIQPAKLEDSAVYLCASSLDRGIQYFGAGTRLSVL.

This clone was seen a single time. The chain has TRBV7-8 and TRBJ2-1, with D possibly matching TRBD1 (5 bases). The CDR3 spans 13 residues. Trimming pared 6 bases from V and 2 bases from J, leaving 8 bases between. CDR1 and CDR2 (germline): SGHVS, FQNEAQ. The CDR3 DNA sequence: TGTGCCAGCAGGTGGGGCGCCTACAATGAGCAGTTCTTC. It is translated as CASRWGAYNEQFF.

This clone showed up just a few times. J is TRBJ2-1 and V is TRBV18, with 11 bases identical to TRBD2. The V and J ends lost 4 bases and 1 base, in that order; junction bases with no gene match: 6. The CDR3 length is 17 residues. Germline V gene lookup returns CDR1 KGHSH and CDR2 LQKENI. CDR3 amino acids: CASSRWASGGSYNEQFF. Here the CDR3 DNA reads TGTGCCAGCTCACGTTGGGCTAGCGGGGGGTCCTACAATGAGCAGTTCTTC.

The chain employs TRBV7-2 and TRBJ2-2; 7 bases agree with TRBD2. V shed 5 bases, J shed 5 bases, and the junction held 8 bases outside the gene matches. Germline V gene lookup returns CDR1 SGHTA and CDR2 FQGNSA. This CDR3 has 15 amino acids. CDR3 bases: TGTGCCAGCAGCGAGGGACTACCGTGGACCGGGGAGCTGTTTTTT. Its translation is CASSEGLPWTGELFF.

A single count supports this clone. In DNA form, the CDR3 reads TGTGCCAGCAGTTTATCCGAGGGAGAGCAGTTCTTC. It encodes CASSLSEGEQFF. The chain recombines TRBV27 with TRBJ2-1; D perhaps matches TRBD2 (5 bases). This CDR3 contains 12 residues. The V gene lost 0 bases and the J gene lost 10 bases, with 7 bases spanning the gap. Germline assignment: CDR1 MNHEY and CDR2 SMNVEV (reference sequence).

This chain uses TRBV7-9 with TRBJ2-4; 9 nucleotides line up with TRBD1. Germline V CDR1 and CDR2: SEHNR, FQNEAQ (reference sequence). This CDR3 region has 16 residues. V lost 2 bases, J lost 0 bases, and 2 bases stayed unmatched. Here the CDR3 reads CASSLTGGLAKNIQYF. For the CDR3, the DNA is TGTGCCAGCAGCTTAACAGGGGGCCTAGCCAAAAACATTCAGTACTTC.

The rearrangement links TRBV28 to TRBJ2-7; 12 nucleotides align to TRBD2. Germline V gene data show CDR1 as MDHEN and CDR2 as SYDVKM. The J segment lost 9 bases and the V segment lost 3 bases, leaving 6 bases of the junction unmatched. The CDR3 consists of 14 residues. The CDR3 is CASSFGTSGLGQYF. For the CDR3, the DNA is TGTGCCAGCAGTTTCGGGACTAGCGGGTTAGGGCAGTACTTC.

V and J are TRBV2 and TRBJ2-2; 8 nucleotides agree with TRBD2. The CDR3 consists of 15 residues. Trimming removed 7 bases from V and 6 bases from J; junction bases left unmatched: 10. The germline V gene encodes CDR1 SNHLY and CDR2 FYNNEI. CDR3 in DNA: TGTGCCAGCACCGGGCGCGGGGGGCGTCCCGGGGAGCTGTTTTTT. It codes for CASTGRGGRPGELFF.